The table lists the clone carrying this T cell receptor (beta chain) with a count of one. This sample also contains other DNA sequences that code for the same CDR3. These data are taken from a study of blood T cell repertoires in COVID-19. Across the whole study: The study drew acute and convalescent COVID-19 samples from the United States, Italy and Spain. From T cells, B-cell-depleted T cells, or PBMCs came the material, which was cDNA or gDNA.

CDR1 is SGDLS and CDR2 is YYNGEE in the germline V gene. V was shortened by 2 bases and J by 3 bases, with 9 bases between the two germline ends. The CDR3 contains 14 residues. In the original workflow: The authors estimated nucleated cell counts from reference gene primer amplification. Some clones are missing from TCRdb's copy, which holds only in-frame ones; the method was immunoSEQ multiplex PCR. D and trimming were read from the DNA, whereas the V and J calls and clone size are those reported in that table. The data show fewer than 250,000 clones, approximately 84% seen once. Material: peripheral blood. This TCR was sampled from a middle-aged man with acute or convalescent COVID-19. V and J are TRBV9 and TRBJ1-3; a weak D match, TRBD1 (6 bases). Here the CDR3 DNA reads TGTGCCAGCAGCGTCGGGGGGCTTGGAAACACCATATATTTT. This codes for CASSVGGLGNTIYF.